This T cell receptor beta chain was recovered during a study of shared clonotypes between healthy human individuals. Study-wide results and caveats: Specimens sampled were limited to blood, with tissue repertoires likely differing.

Naive CD8 isolation took CD45RO-negative cells positively selected for CCR7 and excluded terminally differentiated effector memory CD45RA+ cells. Germline assignment: CDR1 MDHEN and CDR2 SYDVKM. The V and J ends lost 2 bases and 1 base respectively, with 3 bases between them. The CDR3 consists of 13 residues. For this clone: Its antigen remains unknown. The same CDR3 arises from other DNA sequences in this sample as well.

Libraries were prepared by immunoSEQ multiplex PCR; TCRdb keeps only in-frame clonotypes and omits some of them. The sample holds under 2,000,000 clones, roughly 95% seen once. The V call is TRBV28, the J call TRBJ1-5; D not resolved. The sequenced sample was naive CD8+ T cells sorted from blood. This receptor was identified in a man between 18 and 35 years old in good health. The CDR3, as DNA: TGTGCCAGCAGTTTAGGGAGCAATCAGCCCCAGCATTTT. This sequence encodes CASSLGSNQPQHF. Based on the CDR3 plus reference TRBV28 and TRBJ1-5, the full variable domain is DVKVTQSSRYLVKRTGEKVFLECVQDMDHENMFWYRQDPGLGLRLIYFSYDVKMKEKGDIPEGYSVSREKKERFSLILESASTNQTSMYLCASSLGSNQPQHFGDGTRLSIL.